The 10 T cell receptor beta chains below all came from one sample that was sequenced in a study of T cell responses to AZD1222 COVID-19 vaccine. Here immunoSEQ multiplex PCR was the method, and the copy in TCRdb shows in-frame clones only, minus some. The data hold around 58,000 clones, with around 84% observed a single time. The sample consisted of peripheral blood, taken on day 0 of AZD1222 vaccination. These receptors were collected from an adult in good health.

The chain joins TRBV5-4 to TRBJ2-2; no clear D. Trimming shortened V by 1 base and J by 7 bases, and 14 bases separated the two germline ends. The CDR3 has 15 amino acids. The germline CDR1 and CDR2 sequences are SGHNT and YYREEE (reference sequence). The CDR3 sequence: CASSLPTLWGGELFF. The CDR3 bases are TGTGCCAGCAGCTTGCCGACCTTGTGGGGCGGGGAGCTGTTTTTT.

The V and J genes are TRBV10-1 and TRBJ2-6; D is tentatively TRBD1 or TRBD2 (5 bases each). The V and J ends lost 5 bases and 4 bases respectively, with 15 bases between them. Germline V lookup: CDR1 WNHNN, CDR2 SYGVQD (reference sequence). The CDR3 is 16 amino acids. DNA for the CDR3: TGCGCCAGCAGTCCTTCTCGGGGCCTGGGGGCCAACGTCCTGACTTTC. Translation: CASSPSRGLGANVLTF.

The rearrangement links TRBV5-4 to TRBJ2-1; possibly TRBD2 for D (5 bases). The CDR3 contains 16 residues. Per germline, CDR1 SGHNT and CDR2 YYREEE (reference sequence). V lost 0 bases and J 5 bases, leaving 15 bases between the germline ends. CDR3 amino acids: CASSLGGFRRDNEQFF. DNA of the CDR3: TGTGCCAGCAGCTTGGGAGGGTTTCGACGGGACAATGAGCAGTTCTTC.

The CDR3 protein is CASSRQGTLSYEQYF. The CDR3 DNA sequence: TGTGCCAGCAGTCGACAGGGAACCCTCTCCTACGAGCAGTACTTC. V and J are TRBV6-2 or TRBV6-3 and TRBJ2-7; 7 positions match TRBD1. Germline CDR1 and CDR2: MNHEY and SVGEGT. With 5 bases clipped from V and 0 bases from J, the junction kept 7 bases outside the gene matches. The CDR3 totals 15 residues.

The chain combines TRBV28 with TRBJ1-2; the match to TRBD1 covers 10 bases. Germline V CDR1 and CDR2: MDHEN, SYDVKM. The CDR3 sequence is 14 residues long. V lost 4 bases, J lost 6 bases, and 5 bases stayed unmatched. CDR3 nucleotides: TGTGCCAGCAGTTCCGGGACAGGGGTAAATGGCTACACCTTC. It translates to CASSSGTGVNGYTF.

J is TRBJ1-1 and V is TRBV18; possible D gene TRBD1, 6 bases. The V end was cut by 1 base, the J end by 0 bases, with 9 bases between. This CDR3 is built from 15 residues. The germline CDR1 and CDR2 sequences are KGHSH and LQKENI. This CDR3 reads CASSPLGQLNTEAFF. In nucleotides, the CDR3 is TGTGCCAGCTCACCACTCGGACAGCTGAACACTGAAGCTTTCTTT.

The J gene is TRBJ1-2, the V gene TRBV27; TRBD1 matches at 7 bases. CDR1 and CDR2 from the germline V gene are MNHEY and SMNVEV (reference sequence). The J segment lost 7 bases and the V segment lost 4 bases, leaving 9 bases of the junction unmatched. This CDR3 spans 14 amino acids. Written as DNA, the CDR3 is TGTGCCAGCAGTTCGTTACAGGGGATGGGTGGCTACACCTTC. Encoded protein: CASSSLQGMGGYTF.

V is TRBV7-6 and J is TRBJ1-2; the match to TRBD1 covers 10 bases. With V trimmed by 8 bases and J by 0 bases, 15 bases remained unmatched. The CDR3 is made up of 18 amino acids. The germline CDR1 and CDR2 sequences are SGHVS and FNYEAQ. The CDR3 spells CASGARDRGRTANYGYTF. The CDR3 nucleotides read TGTGCCAGCGGTGCCCGGGACAGGGGACGAACGGCTAACTATGGCTACACCTTC.

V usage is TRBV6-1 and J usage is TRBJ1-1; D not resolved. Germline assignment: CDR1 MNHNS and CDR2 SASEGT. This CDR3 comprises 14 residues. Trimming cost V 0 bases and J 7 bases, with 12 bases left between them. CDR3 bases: TGTGCCAGCAGTGAAGCGCCGGGTGTCCGTGAAGCTTTCTTT. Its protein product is CASSEAPGVREAFF.

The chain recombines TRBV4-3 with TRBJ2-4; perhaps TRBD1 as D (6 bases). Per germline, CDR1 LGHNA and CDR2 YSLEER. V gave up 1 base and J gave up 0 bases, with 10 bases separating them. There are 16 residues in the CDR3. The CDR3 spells CASSQGGPGAKNIQYF. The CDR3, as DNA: TGCGCCAGCAGCCAAGGGGGGCCAGGAGCCAAAAACATTCAGTACTTC.